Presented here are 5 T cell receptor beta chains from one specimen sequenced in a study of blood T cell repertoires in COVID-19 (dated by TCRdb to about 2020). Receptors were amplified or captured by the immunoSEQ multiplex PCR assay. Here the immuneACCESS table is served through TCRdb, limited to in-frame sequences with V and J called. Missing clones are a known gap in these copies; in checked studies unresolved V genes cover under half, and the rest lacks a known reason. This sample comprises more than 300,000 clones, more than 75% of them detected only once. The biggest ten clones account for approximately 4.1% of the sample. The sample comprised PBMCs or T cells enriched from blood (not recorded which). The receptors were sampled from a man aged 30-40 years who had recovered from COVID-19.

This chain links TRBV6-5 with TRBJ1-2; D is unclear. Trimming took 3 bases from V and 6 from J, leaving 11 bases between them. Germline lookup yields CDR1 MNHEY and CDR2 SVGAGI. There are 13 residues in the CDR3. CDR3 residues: CASSYRGGHGYTF. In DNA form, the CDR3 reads TGTGCCAGCAGTTATCGGGGAGGTCATGGCTACACCTTC.

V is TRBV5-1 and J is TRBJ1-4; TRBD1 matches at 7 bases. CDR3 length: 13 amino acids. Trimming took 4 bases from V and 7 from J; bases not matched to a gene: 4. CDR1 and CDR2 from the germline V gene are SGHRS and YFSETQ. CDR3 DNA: TGCGCCAGCAGCACCGGACAGGCTGAAAAACTGTTTTTT. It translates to CASSTGQAEKLFF. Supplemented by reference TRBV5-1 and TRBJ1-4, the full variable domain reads KAGVTQTPRYLIKTRGQQVTLSCSPISGHRSVSWYQQTPGQGLQFLFEYFSETQRNKGNFPGRFSGRQFSNSRSEMNVSTLELGDSALYLCASSTGQAEKLFFGSGTQLSVL.

The CDR3 loop reads CASSQDGTGGNQPQHF. The CDR3 DNA reads as TGCGCCAGCAGCCAAGACGGGACAGGGGGCAATCAGCCCCAGCATTTT. This rearrangement joins TRBV4-1 to TRBJ1-5, with 10 bases lining up with TRBD1. The CDR3 runs 16 residues. Looked up from germline, CDR1 is MGHRA and CDR2 is YSYEKL. The ends lost 0 bases at V and 2 bases at J; junction bases unmatched: 1.

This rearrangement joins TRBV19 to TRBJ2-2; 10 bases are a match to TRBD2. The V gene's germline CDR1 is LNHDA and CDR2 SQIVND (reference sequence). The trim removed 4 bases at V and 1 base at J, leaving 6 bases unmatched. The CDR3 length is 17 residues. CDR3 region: CASSKREGRGNTGELFF. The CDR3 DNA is TGTGCCAGTAGTAAGCGGGAGGGCCGGGGGAACACCGGGGAGCTGTTTTTT.

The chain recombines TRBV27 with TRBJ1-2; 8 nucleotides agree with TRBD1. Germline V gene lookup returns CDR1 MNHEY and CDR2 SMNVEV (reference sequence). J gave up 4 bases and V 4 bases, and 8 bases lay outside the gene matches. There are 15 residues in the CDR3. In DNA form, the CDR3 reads TGTGCCAGCAGTTCACGGACAGGGACGGGCTATGGCTACACCTTC. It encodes CASSSRTGTGYGYTF.